The next 22 T cell receptor beta chains were all read from a single sample in a study of CD8+ T cells in alopecia areata. Specified treatment: oral pan-JAK inhibitor, 5-10 mg twice daily. Following RNA extraction, reverse transcription yielded cDNA that acted as the sequencing template. Generated by immunoSEQ multiplex PCR, the TCRdb table keeps only in-frame clones and is missing some. The sample records some 240,000 clones, less than 75% being singletons. Sequences were derived from CD4+ T cells sorted from blood, sampled at week 4, from a patient treated with tofacitinib. Receptor source: a human donor with alopecia areata.

This chain's CDR3 is CASSVALRNEQFF. The CDR3 nucleotides read TGTGCCAGCAGCGTAGCTCTGAGAAATGAGCAGTTCTTC. The rearrangement uses TRBV9 and TRBJ2-1; D is unresolved. Per the germline V gene, CDR1 is SGDLS and CDR2 is YYNGEE. The V gene lost 0 bases and the J gene lost 7 bases, with 8 bases spanning the gap. The CDR3 contains 13 residues.

This clone was picked up a small number of times. CDR3: CASTGSGSYNEQFF. CDR3 nucleotides: TGTGCCAGCACCGGGTCCGGCTCCTACAATGAGCAGTTCTTC. V and J are TRBV6-6 and TRBJ2-1; no reliable D call. Germline loops: CDR1 MNHNY, CDR2 SVGAGI (reference sequence). The CDR3 has 14 residues. The V end lost 7 bases, the J end lost 0 bases, and 10 bases lay between the germline ends.

This clone was detected only a few times. J is TRBJ2-1 and V is TRBV11-2, with D possibly matching TRBD2 (6 bases). The CDR3 has 11 residues. V shed 6 bases and J shed 7 bases, with 7 bases lying between them. CDR1 and CDR2 from the germline V gene are SGHAT and FQNNGV. CDR3 DNA sequence: TGTGCCAGCAGTCGGGGGAATGAGCAGTTCTTC. Its translation: CASSRGNEQFF.

V and J are TRBV7-2 and TRBJ2-5; tentatively, D is TRBD2 (6 bases). Trimming shortened V by 6 bases and J by 4 bases, and 15 bases separated the two germline ends. Germline V gene sequence: CDR1 SGHTA, CDR2 FQGNSA. The CDR3 runs 14 residues. CDR3 bases: TGTGCCAGCAGACGACTAGTCCCTCGAGAGACCCAGTACTTC. Its protein product is CASRRLVPRETQYF.

The rearrangement links TRBV29-1 to TRBJ1-2; D might be TRBD1 (5 bases). This CDR3 has 12 amino acids. Germline CDR1 is SQVTM and CDR2 is ANQGSEA. Trimming removed 4 bases from V and 8 bases from J, with 14 bases in between. The CDR3 reads CSVGVGVSGYTF. The CDR3 DNA reads TGCAGCGTTGGGGTAGGGGTGAGCGGCTACACCTTC.

The chain links TRBV6-5 to TRBJ2-7, with D possibly being TRBD2 (6 bases). The ends were cut back, 7 bases at V and 4 bases at J, with 20 bases in the middle. Germline V gives CDR1 MNHEY, CDR2 SVGAGI. The CDR3 length is 15 residues. This CDR3 is CASNYLGGVSYEQYF. In DNA form, the CDR3 reads TGTGCCAGCAACTACCTCGGAGGGGTCTCGTACGAGCAGTACTTC.

The table lists this clone with a few counts. CDR3: CASSQEVQSSYGYTF. In nucleotides, the CDR3 is TGCGCCAGCAGCCAAGAGGTCCAATCCTCCTATGGCTACACCTTC. The chain couples TRBV4-3 to TRBJ1-2; D not resolved. Trimming took off 0 bases at V and 4 bases at J, with 12 bases between the two ends. CDR1 and CDR2 (germline): LGHNA, YSLEER. The CDR3 totals 15 residues.

This clone has only a few counts. The same CDR3 can be traced to other DNA sequences in this sample. The chain recombines TRBV5-1 with TRBJ2-3, with D perhaps assigned TRBD1 or TRBD2 (5 bases each). This CDR3 is built from 15 residues. V lost 1 base and J 6 bases, leaving 15 bases between the germline ends. CDR1 and CDR2 (germline): SGHRS, YFSETQ. CDR3 region: CASSLRGVERDTQYF. The CDR3 coding sequence is TGCGCCAGCAGCTTGCGAGGGGTCGAGAGGGATACGCAGTATTTT.

V and J are TRBV2 and TRBJ2-7; D may be TRBD1 or TRBD2 (5 bases each). This CDR3 has 16 amino acids. The V and J ends lost 5 bases and 0 bases respectively, with 17 bases between them. The germline V gene has CDR1 SNHLY and CDR2 FYNNEI. This chain's CDR3 is CASSMIGTLGSYEQYF. The DNA of the CDR3 is TGTGCCAGCAGTATGATCGGGACGCTTGGCTCCTACGAGCAGTACTTC.

The rearrangement uses TRBV2 and TRBJ1-2; 9 bases are a match to TRBD1. The ends lost 0 bases at V and 8 bases at J; junction bases unmatched: 4. The CDR3 covers 14 residues. CDR1 is SNHLY and CDR2 is FYNNEI in the germline V gene. The CDR3 is CASSEAGQGRGYTF. CDR3 nucleotide sequence: TGTGCCAGCAGTGAAGCGGGACAGGGAAGAGGCTACACCTTC.

This chain uses TRBV11-2 with TRBJ2-5; D perhaps matches TRBD1 (5 bases). V was trimmed by 1 base and J by 9 bases, leaving 12 bases between them. This CDR3 has 13 amino acids. Germline lookup yields CDR1 SGHAT and CDR2 FQNNGV. The CDR3 DNA is TGTGCCAGCAGCTTAGGAGTGCAAGGGGCCCAGTACTTC. Its protein is CASSLGVQGAQYF.

On this clone itself: Given a much more abundant clone one base away, this may be a read error. The rearrangement joins TRBV5-1 to TRBJ2-1; no definite D call. V was pared by 5 bases and J by 5 bases, with 20 bases between. The CDR3 covers 16 residues. Germline V CDR1 and CDR2: SGHRS, YFSETQ. In nucleotides, the CDR3 is TGCGCCAGCAGAGACCAGGAGACCTCCTCTAACAATGAGCAGTTCTTC. It encodes CASRDQETSSNNEQFF. Together with reference TRBV5-1 and TRBJ2-1, the CDR3 gives the full variable domain: KAGVTQTPRYLIKTRGQQVTLSCSPISGHRSVSWYQQTPGQGLQFLFEYFSETQRNKGNFPGRFSGRQFSNSRSEMNVSTLELGDSALYLCASRDQETSSNNEQFFGPGTRLTVL.

This rearrangement joins TRBV7-8 to TRBJ2-7; 10 positions agree with TRBD1. The length of the CDR3 is 15 residues. Unmatched junction bases numbered 4, after V lost 2 bases and J lost 3 bases. Germline values: CDR1 SGHVS, CDR2 FQNEAQ. The DNA for the CDR3 is TGTGCCAGCAGCTTATTGGGACAGGGGCGCTACGAGCAGTACTTC. This codes for CASSLLGQGRYEQYF.

The gene calls are TRBV11-2 and TRBJ1-2, with D possibly being TRBD1 (6 bases). CDR3 length: 13 amino acids. From germline, CDR1 is SGHAT and CDR2 FQNNGV. V was pared by 6 bases and J by 7 bases, with 15 bases between. The CDR3 nucleotides read TGTGCCAGCAGACAAACCACAGGGTTTGGCTACACCTTC. This encodes CASRQTTGFGYTF. The entire variable domain, with the rest obtained from reference TRBV11-2 and TRBJ1-2, is as follows: EAGVAQSPRYKIIEKRQSVAFWCNPISGHATLYWYQQILGQGPKLLIQFQNNGVVDDSQLPKDRFSAERLKGVDSTLKIQPAKLEDSAVYLCASRQTTGFGYTFGSGTRLTVV.

This chain joins TRBV30 and TRBJ1-2; 9 nucleotides match TRBD1. CDR1 GTSNPN and CDR2 SVGIG come from the germline V gene (reference sequence). The CDR3 spans 14 residues. The trim removed 6 bases at V and 5 bases at J, leaving 10 bases unmatched. The CDR3 nucleotides are TGTGCCTGCAACCGGGACAGGGTGGAGTATGGCTACACCTTC. It translates to CACNRDRVEYGYTF.

The V gene is TRBV5-1, the J gene TRBJ1-2; 7 nucleotides match TRBD1. Germline V gene sequence: CDR1 SGHRS, CDR2 YFSETQ. The CDR3 is 14 residues long. Losses at the gene ends were 4 bases for V and 6 bases for J; bases not matched to a gene: 9. The CDR3, as DNA: TGCGCCAGCAGCCTGACAGGGCGCATCAATGGCTACACCTTC. Residues: CASSLTGRINGYTF.

This clone turned up a few times. The chain is built from TRBV30 and TRBJ2-5; 8 nucleotides agree with TRBD2. This CDR3 spans 16 amino acids. Per germline, CDR1 GTSNPN and CDR2 SVGIG (reference sequence). V trimming: 1 base; J trimming: 4 bases; junction bases outside the gene matches: 11. CDR3 DNA sequence: TGTGCCTGGAGTGGGACGAAGCGGGGGAACCGAGAGACCCAGTACTTC. The encoded protein is CAWSGTKRGNRETQYF.

This rearrangement joins TRBV6-1 to TRBJ1-5; tentatively, D is TRBD1 (6 bases). Trimming cost V 1 base and J 7 bases, with 14 bases left between them. This CDR3 has 15 amino acids. CDR1 and CDR2 from the germline V gene are MNHNS and SASEGT. The DNA of the CDR3 is TGTGCCAGCAGTGAAGGGTGGGGGGCTTGGCAGCCCCAGCATTTT. Protein sequence: CASSEGWGAWQPQHF.

In its sample, this clone was seen a few times. The V call is TRBV7-6, the J call TRBJ2-5; D gene uncertain. V shed 1 base and J shed 1 base, with 7 bases lying between them. Germline V lookup: CDR1 SGHVS, CDR2 FNYEAQ. This CDR3 has 14 amino acids. The CDR3 reads CASSLGAVQETQYF. The CDR3 region has the DNA TGTGCCAGCAGCTTAGGAGCAGTCCAAGAGACCCAGTACTTC.

This clone showed up just a few times. J is TRBJ1-1 and V is TRBV5-6; a weak D match, TRBD1 (6 bases). CDR1 and CDR2 (germline): SGHDT, YYEEEE. V lost 1 base and J lost 6, with 10 bases in between. This CDR3 comprises 13 residues. CDR3 loop: CASSLTGLPEAFF. DNA for the CDR3: TGTGCCAGCAGCTTGACAGGGCTCCCTGAAGCTTTCTTT.

The V and J genes are TRBV6-6 and TRBJ2-2; TRBD1 might be the D (6 bases). Germline values: CDR1 MNHNY, CDR2 SVGAGI (reference sequence). The CDR3 has 13 residues. The V gene lost 8 bases and the J gene lost 4 bases, with 11 bases spanning the gap. The CDR3 spells CASGQTSTGELFF. The CDR3, as DNA: TGTGCCAGCGGACAGACGAGCACCGGGGAGCTGTTTTTT.

This clone showed up just a few times. The CDR3 region has the DNA TGTGCCAGCAGCTCTCCCATCGACAGGGGGAGCACAGATACGCAGTATTTT. It is translated as CASSSPIDRGSTDTQYF. The chain employs TRBV7-2 and TRBJ2-3; 9 bases match TRBD1. The trim removed 4 bases at V and 0 bases at J, leaving 8 bases unmatched. This CDR3 is 17 amino acids long. Per germline, CDR1 SGHTA and CDR2 FQGNSA.